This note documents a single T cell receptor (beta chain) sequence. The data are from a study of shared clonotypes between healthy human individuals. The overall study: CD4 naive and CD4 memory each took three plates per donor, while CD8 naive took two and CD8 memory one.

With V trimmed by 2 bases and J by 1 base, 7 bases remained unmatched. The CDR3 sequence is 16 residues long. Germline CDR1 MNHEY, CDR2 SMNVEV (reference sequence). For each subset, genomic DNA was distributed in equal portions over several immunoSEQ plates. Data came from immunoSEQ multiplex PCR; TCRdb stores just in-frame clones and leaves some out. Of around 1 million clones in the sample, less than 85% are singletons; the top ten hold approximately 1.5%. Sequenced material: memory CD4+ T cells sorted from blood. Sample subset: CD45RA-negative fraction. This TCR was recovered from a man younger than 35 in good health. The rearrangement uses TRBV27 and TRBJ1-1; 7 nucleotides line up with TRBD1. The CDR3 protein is CASSLKVGQRNTEAFF. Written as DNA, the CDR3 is TGTGCCAGCAGTTTAAAAGTGGGACAGAGGAACACTGAAGCTTTCTTT.